This T cell receptor beta chain was found in a study of OX40 agonist ivuxolimab in advanced cancers. V shed 1 base and J shed 0 bases, with 11 bases lying between them. The length of the CDR3 is 16 residues. Germline V lookup: CDR1 SEHNR, CDR2 FQNEAQ (reference sequence). Assay: immunoSEQ multiplex PCR; the TCRdb copy retains only in-frame clones and omits some. The top ten hold 0.9% to 1.1% of the sample, which has just under 65,000 clones, about 81% seen once. This receptor was taken from an adult with an advanced solid tumor such as melanoma, head and neck, liver or kidney cancer. The chain combines TRBV7-9 with TRBJ2-3, with D perhaps TRBD2 (6 bases). The starting material was CD4+ or CD8+ T cells sorted from blood, obtained in a trial of the OX40 agonist ivuxolimab. The CDR3 DNA is TGTGCCAGCAGCTTAGTGGGGACTTCTAGCACAGATACGCAGTATTTT. Protein product: CASSLVGTSSTDTQYF.